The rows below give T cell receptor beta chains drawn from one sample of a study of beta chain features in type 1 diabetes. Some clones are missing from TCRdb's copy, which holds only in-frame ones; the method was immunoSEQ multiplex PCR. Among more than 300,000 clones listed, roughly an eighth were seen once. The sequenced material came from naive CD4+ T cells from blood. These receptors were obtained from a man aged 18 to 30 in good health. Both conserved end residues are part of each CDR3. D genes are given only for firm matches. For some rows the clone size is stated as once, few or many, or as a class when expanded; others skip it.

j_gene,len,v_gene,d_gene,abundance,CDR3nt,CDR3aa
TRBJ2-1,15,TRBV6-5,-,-,TGTGCCAGCAGGGAGGGTCGGGACTCCTACAATGAGCAGTTCTTC,CASREGRDSYNEQFF
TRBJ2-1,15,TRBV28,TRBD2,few,TGTGCCAGCAGCCGTATAGCGGGGACGTGGAATGAGCAGTTCTTC,CASSRIAGTWNEQFF
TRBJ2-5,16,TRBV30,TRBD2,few,TGTGCCTGGAGAGACGGGAGGGTCCCCTATGGAGAGACCCAGTACTTC,CAWRDGRVPYGETQYF
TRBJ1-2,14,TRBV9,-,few,TGTGCCAGCAGCCACAGGGAGACGGACTATGGCTACACCTTC,CASSHRETDYGYTF
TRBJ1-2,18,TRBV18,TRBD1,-,TGTGCCAGCTCACCACAAGATGGGACAGGGGGCTTTCACTATGGCTACACCTTC,CASSPQDGTGGFHYGYTF
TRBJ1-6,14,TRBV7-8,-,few,TGTGCCAGCAGCCCGAGGCTAAAGAATTCACCCCTCCACTTT,CASSPRLKNSPLHF
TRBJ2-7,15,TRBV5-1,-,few,TGCGCCAGCAGCTTGGGTGTGCCAGGCTTCGACGAGCAGTACTTC,CASSLGVPGFDEQYF
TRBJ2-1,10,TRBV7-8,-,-,TGTGCCAGCACCAATAATGAGCAGTTCTTC,CASTNNEQFF
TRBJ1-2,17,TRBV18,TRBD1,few,TGTGCCAGCTCACCATCCGGACAGGGGGCAGCTCTCTATGGCTACACCTTC,CASSPSGQGAALYGYTF
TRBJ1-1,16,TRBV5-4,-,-,TGTGCCAGCAGCCCCAGCATTCGGGTACAAGACACTGAAGCTTTCTTT,CASSPSIRVQDTEAFF
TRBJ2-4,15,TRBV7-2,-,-,TGTGCCAGCAGCTTAGGCGGTATAGCCAAAAACATTCAGTACTTC,CASSLGGIAKNIQYF
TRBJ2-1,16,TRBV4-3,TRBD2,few,TGCGCCAGCAGCCAAGATAGAGCGGGAGGCCGGGATGAGCAGTTCTTC,CASSQDRAGGRDEQFF
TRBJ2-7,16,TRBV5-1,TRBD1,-,TGCGCCAGCAGCCCTACCCGGGACAGGTATACCTACGAGCAGTACTTC,CASSPTRDRYTYEQYF
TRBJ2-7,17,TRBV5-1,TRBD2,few,TGCGCCAGCAGCGGGACCGGGACTAGCGGGATCCCCTACGAGCAGTACTTC,CASSGTGTSGIPYEQYF
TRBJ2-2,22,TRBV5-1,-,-,TGCGCCAGCAGCTTGGCCCTCGGTGGAGGGACCTTGAGATATACGAACACCGGGGAGCTGTTTTTT,CASSLALGGGTLRYTNTGELFF
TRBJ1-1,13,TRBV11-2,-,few,TGTGCCAGCAGCTTATCAGGGTCCACTGAAGCTTTCTTT,CASSLSGSTEAFF
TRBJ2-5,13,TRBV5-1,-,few,TGCGCCAGCAGTCTCGGAGCGCGAGAGACCCAGTACTTC,CASSLGARETQYF
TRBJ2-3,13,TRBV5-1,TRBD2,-,TGCGCCAGCAGCTTAGCTAGCGGAGATACGCAGTATTTT,CASSLASGDTQYF
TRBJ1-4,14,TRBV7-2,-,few,TGTGCCAGCGCCTCAAGGGGGGGATACGAAAAACTGTTTTTT,CASASRGGYEKLFF
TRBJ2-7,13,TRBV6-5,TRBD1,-,TGTGCCAGCAGTCGGGGGACAGGGAACGAGCAGTACTTC,CASSRGTGNEQYF
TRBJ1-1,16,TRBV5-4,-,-,TGTGCCAGCAGCTGGGATGGACATGGGGTTGACACTGAAGCTTTCTTT,CASSWDGHGVDTEAFF
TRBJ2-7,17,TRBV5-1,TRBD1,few,TGCGCCAGCAGCTCGAATGGGCAAGACAGGGGATCCTACGAGCAGTACTTC,CASSSNGQDRGSYEQYF
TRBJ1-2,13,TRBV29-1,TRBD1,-,TGCAGCACCAGACAGGGACAAAACTATGGCTACACCTTC,CSTRQGQNYGYTF
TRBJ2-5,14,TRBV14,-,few,TGTGCCAGCAGCCAAGTTTCTCCGAGAGAGACCCAGTACTTC,CASSQVSPRETQYF
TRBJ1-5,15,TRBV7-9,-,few,TGTGCCAGCAGCTTCACAGGTTATAGCAATCAGCCCCAGCATTTT,CASSFTGYSNQPQHF
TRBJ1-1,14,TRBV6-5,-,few,TGTGCCAGCAGTTACCGGGCAGGGGACCTTCTAGCTTTCTTT,CASSYRAGDLLAFF